These T cell receptor beta chains were read from a single sample in a study of cytomegalovirus exposure and HLA in healthy donors. Some clones are missing from TCRdb's copy, which holds only in-frame ones; the method was immunoSEQ multiplex PCR. The sample lists 200,000 to 250,000 clones; 70% to 90% were seen once. The sequenced sample was PBMCs. The source is a girl aged 2-10 years in good health and CMV-seronegative. Each CDR3 is given with its conserved first and last residue. The D gene is left open where the match is weak. Only part of the rows carry a size: once, few, many, or a class if the clone is expanded.

d_call,v_call,j_call,clone_size,cdr3_aa,cdr3_nt
TRBD1,TRBV28,TRBJ1-1,-,CASSRDRGTAFF,TGTGCCAGCAGCAGGGACAGGGGGACGGCTTTCTTT
TRBD1,TRBV28,TRBJ1-2,-,CASCRVGQGVGYGYTF,TGTGCCAGCTGTCGTGTGGGACAGGGGGTCGGCTATGGCTACACCTTC
TRBD1,TRBV18,TRBJ1-2,-,CASSPSTGTYYGYTF,TGTGCCAGCTCACCTTCGACAGGGACTTACTATGGCTACACCTTC
TRBD1,TRBV19,TRBJ1-1,-,CASSIGTGMNTEAFF,TGTGCCAGTAGTATCGGGACAGGGATGAACACTGAAGCTTTCTTT
TRBD2,TRBV2,TRBJ2-1,-,CAGGLAGGLYNEQFF,TGTGCCGGGGGACTAGCGGGGGGGCTCTACAATGAGCAGTTCTTC
TRBD1,TRBV6-6,TRBJ2-3,-,CASKRGQGADTQYF,TGTGCCAGCAAGAGGGGACAGGGGGCAGATACGCAGTATTTT
-,TRBV18,TRBJ2-1,-,CASSPLHNNEQFF,TGTGCCAGCTCACCACTGCACAACAATGAGCAGTTCTTC
-,TRBV6-1,TRBJ2-1,few,CASSEARDGNNEQFF,TGTGCCAGCAGTGAAGCGCGGGATGGGAACAATGAGCAGTTCTTC
-,TRBV5-8,TRBJ1-2,-,CASNIVYGYTF,TGTGCCAGCAACATTGTTTATGGCTACACCTTC
-,TRBV30,TRBJ2-7,-,CAWSKGVSREQYF,TGTGCCTGGAGTAAGGGGGTGTCTAGAGAGCAGTACTTC
TRBD1,TRBV7-9,TRBJ1-1,-,CASSLGGQEAFF,TGTGCCAGCAGCTTAGGGGGACAGGAAGCTTTCTTT
TRBD2,TRBV9,TRBJ2-7,-,CASSLTGTSGSYEQYF,TGTGCCAGCAGCCTCACCGGGACTAGCGGTTCCTACGAGCAGTACTTC
-,TRBV5-1,TRBJ2-3,-,CASSLAGVGRTDTQYF,TGCGCCAGCAGCTTGGCCGGGGTGGGTAGGACAGATACGCAGTATTTT
TRBD2,TRBV7-6,TRBJ2-1,few,CASTPRGGPSYNEQFF,TGTGCCAGCACCCCGCGGGGGGGCCCTTCCTACAATGAGCAGTTCTTC
-,TRBV5-6,TRBJ1-2,few,CASSLVTGTNGYTF,TGTGCCAGCAGCCTCGTAACAGGGACCAATGGCTACACCTTC
TRBD2,TRBV9,TRBJ2-5,once,CASSGGLAGGMVSETQYF,TGTGCCAGCAGCGGCGGACTAGCGGGGGGAATGGTTTCGGAGACCCAGTACTTC
TRBD2,TRBV5-5,TRBJ2-7,once,CASSFVLAPSEQYF,TGTGCCAGCAGCTTCGTACTAGCGCCGTCCGAGCAGTACTTC
-,TRBV5-8,TRBJ1-5,-,CASSPGHSYSNQPQHF,TGTGCCAGCAGCCCAGGACACTCCTATAGCAATCAGCCCCAGCATTTT
-,TRBV11-3,TRBJ2-3,few,CASSLEAGQGDTQYF,TGTGCCAGCAGCTTAGAAGCAGGGCAAGGAGATACGCAGTATTTT
-,TRBV18,TRBJ2-5,once,CASSPGGLGETQYF,TGTGCCAGCTCACCGGGGGGGCTAGGAGAGACCCAGTACTTC
-,TRBV25-1,TRBJ2-7,-,CASSGSPNYEQYF,TGTGCCAGCAGTGGTTCCCCAAACTACGAGCAGTACTTC
TRBD2,TRBV27,TRBJ2-2,once,CASKLAGGTGELFF,TGTGCCAGCAAACTAGCGGGGGGAACCGGGGAGCTGTTTTTT
TRBD1,TRBV10-1,TRBJ2-2,once,CASGQGAGTGELFF,TGCGCCAGCGGCCAGGGGGCTGGGACCGGGGAGCTGTTTTTT
-,TRBV14,TRBJ1-1,-,CASSQDRRRLAFF,TGTGCCAGCAGCCAAGATCGACGGAGGCTGGCTTTCTTT
TRBD1,TRBV5-1,TRBJ2-3,-,CASSLVAGGTDTQYF,TGCGCCAGCAGCTTGGTGGCAGGGGGAACAGATACGCAGTATTTT
TRBD1,TRBV4-1,TRBJ1-2,-,CASSQVTGTGGRGYTF,TGCGCCAGCAGCCAAGTAACCGGGACAGGGGGTAGAGGCTACACCTTC
-,TRBV2,TRBJ1-3,-,CASSLSRGSGNTIYF,TGTGCCAGCAGCCTAAGCCGGGGCTCTGGAAACACCATATATTTT
-,TRBV5-1,TRBJ1-3,-,CASSAQTANTIYF,TGCGCCAGCAGCGCCCAGACAGCGAACACCATATATTTT
-,TRBV19,TRBJ2-2,-,CASSIEAGFPGWVTGELFF,TGTGCCAGTAGTATTGAGGCAGGGTTCCCTGGGTGGGTCACCGGGGAGCTGTTTTTT
-,TRBV30,TRBJ1-4,-,CAWNSEEKLFF,TGTGCCTGGAATAGCGAAGAAAAACTGTTTTTT
TRBD1,TRBV25-1,TRBJ1-5,-,CASSPQGVYQPQHF,TGTGCCAGCAGTCCACAGGGGGTATATCAGCCCCAGCATTTT
-,TRBV6-1,TRBJ1-5,once,CASRTVGNQPQHF,TGTGCCAGCAGGACAGTGGGCAATCAGCCCCAGCATTTT
TRBD2,TRBV15,TRBJ2-7,-,CATSRGGLAGGKSYEQYF,TGTGCCACCAGCAGAGGGGGACTAGCGGGAGGCAAATCCTACGAGCAGTACTTC
TRBD1,TRBV14,TRBJ2-7,-,CASSNPGDRGNYEQYF,TGTGCCAGCAGCAACCCCGGGGACAGGGGCAACTACGAGCAGTACTTC
-,TRBV2,TRBJ1-1,-,CASKQNTEAFF,TGTGCCAGCAAGCAGAACACTGAAGCTTTCTTT
-,TRBV11-2,TRBJ2-3,once,CASSFWDWDTDTQYF,TGTGCCAGCAGCTTTTGGGACTGGGACACAGATACGCAGTATTTT
TRBD1,TRBV5-4,TRBJ2-2,-,CASSGDRGPRNTGELFF,TGTGCCAGCAGCGGGGACAGGGGGCCCCGGAACACCGGGGAGCTGTTTTTT
TRBD2,TRBV5-4,TRBJ2-5,-,CASSVKAGGLWEQYF,TGTGCCAGCAGCGTAAAAGCGGGAGGGCTGTGGGAGCAGTACTTC
-,TRBV2,TRBJ2-6,once,CASIRDIYLSGANVLTF,TGTGCCAGCATCCGGGACATATACCTCTCTGGGGCCAACGTCCTGACTTTC
-,TRBV29-1,TRBJ2-5,-,CSVERTGETQYF,TGCAGCGTCGAACGTACGGGGGAGACCCAGTACTTC
TRBD1,TRBV4-2,TRBJ1-2,-,CASSQGQGAYGYTF,TGTGCCAGCAGCCAAGGACAGGGGGCCTATGGCTACACCTTC
-,TRBV5-6,TRBJ2-6,-,CASSFFERGGAGANVLTF,TGTGCCAGCAGCTTCTTTGAGAGGGGGGGAGCCGGGGCCAACGTCCTGACTTTC
-,TRBV14,TRBJ2-3,-,CASSQGPVTDTQYF,TGTGCCAGCAGCCAGGGGCCAGTCACAGATACGCAGTATTTT
-,TRBV9,TRBJ2-3,-,CASSVRQGGNTDTQYF,TGTGCCAGCAGCGTCCGACAGGGCGGGAACACAGATACGCAGTATTTT
TRBD2,TRBV7-6,TRBJ2-3,once,CASSFGTSGSDTQYF,TGTGCCAGCAGCTTCGGGACTAGCGGGTCAGATACGCAGTATTTT
TRBD2,TRBV29-1,TRBJ2-7,-,CSVFLADHYEQYF,TGCAGCGTTTTCCTAGCGGACCACTACGAGCAGTACTTC